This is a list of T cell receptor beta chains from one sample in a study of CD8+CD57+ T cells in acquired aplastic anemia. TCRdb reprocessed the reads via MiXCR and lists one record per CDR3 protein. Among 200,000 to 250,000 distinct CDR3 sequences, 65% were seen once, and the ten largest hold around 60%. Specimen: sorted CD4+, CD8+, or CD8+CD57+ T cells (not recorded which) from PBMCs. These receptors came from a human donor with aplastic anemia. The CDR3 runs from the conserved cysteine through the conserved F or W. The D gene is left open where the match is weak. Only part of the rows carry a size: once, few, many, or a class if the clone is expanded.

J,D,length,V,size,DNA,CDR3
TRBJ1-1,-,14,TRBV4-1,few,TGCGCCAGCAGCCAAGATGCAGGGAACACTGAAGCTTTCTTT,CASSQDAGNTEAFF
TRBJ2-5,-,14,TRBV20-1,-,TGCAGTGCTAGTGACTTTTTTGACCAGGAGACCCAGTACTTC,CSASDFFDQETQYF
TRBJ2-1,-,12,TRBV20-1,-,TGCAGTGCTAGAGAAGACTCCACGGGGCAGTTCTTC,CSAREDSTGQFF
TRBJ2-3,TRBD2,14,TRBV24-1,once,TGTGCCACCAGTGTTAGCGGGGGTTTGGATACGCAGTATTTT,CATSVSGGLDTQYF
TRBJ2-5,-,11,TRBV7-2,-,TGTGCCAGCAGCTTCCGGGAGACCCAGTACTTC,CASSFRETQYF
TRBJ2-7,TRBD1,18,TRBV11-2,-,TGTGCCAGCAGCTTAGAGTGGGGGTCGGGACAGGGGCTCATCGAGCAGTACTTC,CASSLEWGSGQGLIEQYF
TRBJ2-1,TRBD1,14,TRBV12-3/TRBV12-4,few,TGTGCCAGCAGCGTTGGGACAGGGGTGAATGAGCAGTTCTTC,CASSVGTGVNEQFF
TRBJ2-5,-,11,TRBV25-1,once,TGTGCCAGCAGTGATCGGGCAGGGAAGTACTTC,CASSDRAGKYF
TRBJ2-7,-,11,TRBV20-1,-,TGCAGTGGAAGGGACTCCTACGAGCAGTACTTC,CSGRDSYEQYF
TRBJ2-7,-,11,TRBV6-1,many,TGTGCCACCCCCGACCGATACGAGCAGTACTTC,CATPDRYEQYF
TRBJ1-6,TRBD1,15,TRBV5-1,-,TGCGCCAGCAGCTACACCGGGACAGGAAATTCACCCCTCCACTTT,CASSYTGTGNSPLHF
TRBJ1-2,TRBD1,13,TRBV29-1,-,TGCAGCGTAGGGACAGGGTCTAACTATGGCTACACCTTC,CSVGTGSNYGYTF
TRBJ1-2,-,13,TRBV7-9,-,TGTGCCAGCGGCCGGGCGGTTCGGGGTGGCTACACCTTC,CASGRAVRGGYTF
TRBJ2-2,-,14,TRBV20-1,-,TGCAGTGCTAGAGTACCGCAGGGAACCGGGGAGCTGTTTTTT,CSARVPQGTGELFF
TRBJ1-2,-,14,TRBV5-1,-,TGCGCCAGCAGCGCCGGGGGGGATCACTATGGCTACACCTTC,CASSAGGDHYGYTF
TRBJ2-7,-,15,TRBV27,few,TGTGCCAGCAGTTTTCGTGACTCGCCGTCCTACGAGCAGTACTTC,CASSFRDSPSYEQYF
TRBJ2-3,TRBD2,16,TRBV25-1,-,TGTGCCAGCAGTGAATCGGGACTAGCGGTGACAGATACGCAGTATTTT,CASSESGLAVTDTQYF
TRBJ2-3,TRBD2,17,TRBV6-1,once,TGTGCCAGCAGTGAAATGTTTGGTAGCGGGGGCACAGATACGCAGTATTTT,CASSEMFGSGGTDTQYF
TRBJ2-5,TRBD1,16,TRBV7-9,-,TGTGCCAGCAGCACTCGGACAGGGGGCGAGGTAGAGACCCAGTACTTC,CASSTRTGGEVETQYF
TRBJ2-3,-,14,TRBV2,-,TGTGCCAGCAGTAGATTAGCGACTACAGATACGCAGTATTTT,CASSRLATTDTQYF
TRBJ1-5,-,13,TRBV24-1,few,TGTGCCACCAGGGGGGGGTCGAGTCAGCCCCAGCATTTT,CATRGGSSQPQHF
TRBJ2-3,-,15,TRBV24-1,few,TGTGCCACCAGTGATTTGGCCCTAGACACAGATACGCAGTATTTT,CATSDLALDTDTQYF
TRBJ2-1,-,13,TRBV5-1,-,TGCGCCAGCAGGGGCCACGAATACAATGAGCAGTTCTTC,CASRGHEYNEQFF
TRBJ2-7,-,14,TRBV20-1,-,TGCAGTGCTAGCTGGGGGGCCAACCTCTACGAGCAGTACTTC,CSASWGANLYEQYF
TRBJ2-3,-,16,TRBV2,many,TGTGCCAGCAGTGAATTGTGGATACCAAGCACAGATACGCAGTATTTT,CASSELWIPSTDTQYF
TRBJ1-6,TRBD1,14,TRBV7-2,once,TGTGCCAGCAGCTTAGAACAGGGGAGATCACCCCTCCACTTT,CASSLEQGRSPLHF
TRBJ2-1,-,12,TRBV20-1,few,TGCAGTGCGGAGGGCGCGAGCAATGAGCAGTTCTTC,CSAEGASNEQFF
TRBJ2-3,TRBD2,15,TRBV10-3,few,TGTGCCATCAGTGCCCGGGGGGTCCCTCAGGATACGCAGTATTTT,CAISARGVPQDTQYF
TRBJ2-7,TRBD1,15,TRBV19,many,TGTGCCAGTAGTATTGGACAGGGGGCACACTACGAGCAGTACTTC,CASSIGQGAHYEQYF
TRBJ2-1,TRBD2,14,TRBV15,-,TGTGCCACCAGCAGCTTGGGGGGGTCGGGTGAGCAGTTCTTC,CATSSLGGSGEQFF
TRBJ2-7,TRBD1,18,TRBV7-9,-,TGTGCCAGCAGCCCGGGACAGGGGGCGAGTCCGTGGTCCTACGAGCAGTACTTC,CASSPGQGASPWSYEQYF
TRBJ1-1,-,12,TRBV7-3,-,TGCGCCAGCAGCCAAGAAGGGGTTGAAGCTTTCTTT,CASSQEGVEAFF
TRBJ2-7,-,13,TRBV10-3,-,TGTGCCATCAGGTCGACGTATACCTACGAGCAGTACTTC,CAIRSTYTYEQYF
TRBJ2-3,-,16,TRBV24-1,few,TGTGCCACCAGTGACCCAGGGCCTAAAGGGACAGATACGCAGTATTTT,CATSDPGPKGTDTQYF
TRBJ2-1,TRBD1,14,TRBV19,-,TGTGCCAGTACCTTGACAGGGGAGAACAATGTGCAGTTCTTC,CASTLTGENNVQFF
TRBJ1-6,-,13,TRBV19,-,TGTGCCAGTGGGATGGCCTATAATTCACCCCTCCACTTT,CASGMAYNSPLHF